These T cell receptor beta chains were read from a single sample in a study of control samples from healthy donors and cancer patients. Clones were sequenced by immunoSEQ multiplex PCR, and TCRdb holds only the in-frame ones, with some missing. Of about 110,000 clones listed, over 75% were seen once; the top ten hold 3.7%. Sample: PBMCs. All receptors derive from a woman aged 55-75 years with lung cancer. Each CDR3 is given with its conserved first and last residue. The D gene is left open where the match is weak. Expanded clones get a size class; other rows say once, few or many, or leave the size out.

TRBV19	NA	NA	TRBJ2-2	CASSMRGEELFF	TGTGCCAGTAGTATGAGGGGGGAAGAGCTGTTTTTT
TRBV6-2/TRBV6-3	NA	NA	TRBJ1-2	CASSSQGMGYTF	TGTGCCAGCAGTTCTCAGGGAATGGGCTACACCTTC
TRBV18	NA	TRBD1	TRBJ2-7	CATGAQGVEEQYF	TGTGCCACGGGGGCACAGGGGGTAGAAGAGCAGTACTTC
TRBV6-5	NA	NA	TRBJ1-1	CASSYSEGAGNTEAFF	TGTGCCAGCAGTTACTCGGAAGGGGCAGGGAACACTGAAGCTTTCTTT
TRBV6-1	NA	NA	TRBJ2-1	CASSEEYTLPYNEQFF	TGTGCCAGCAGTGAAGAGTACACCCTCCCCTACAATGAGCAGTTCTTC
TRBV29-1	NA	TRBD1	TRBJ1-6	CSVGDSSPLHF	TGCAGCGTGGGGGACAGTTCGCCCCTCCACTTT
TRBV6-6	NA	NA	TRBJ1-2	CASSPQGNGYTF	TGTGCCAGCAGTCCCCAGGGAAATGGCTACACCTTC
TRBV6-5	few	NA	TRBJ2-1	CASRPSSSYNEQFF	TGTGCCAGCAGGCCCTCTAGTTCCTACAATGAGCAGTTCTTC
TRBV5-1	NA	NA	TRBJ2-3	CASSLSPSADTQYF	TGCGCCAGCAGCTTGTCCCCCTCGGCAGATACGCAGTATTTT
TRBV7-3	few	TRBD1	TRBJ1-2	CASSPGGGAIGGYTF	TGTGCCAGCAGCCCGGGAGGGGGCGCCATAGGGGGCTACACCTTC
TRBV18	once	TRBD1	TRBJ1-6	CASSPTGAGHSPLHF	TGTGCCAGCTCACCAACAGGGGCCGGTCATTCACCCCTCCACTTT
TRBV30	NA	TRBD2	TRBJ2-3	CAWSRGATSGFTDTQYF	TGTGCCTGGAGTAGGGGGGCGACTAGCGGATTCACAGATACGCAGTATTTT
TRBV3-1/TRBV3-2	NA	NA	TRBJ1-2	CASSQRRDKVVGYTF	TGTGCCAGCAGCCAGCGCAGGGATAAAGTAGTCGGCTACACCTTC
TRBV12-3/TRBV12-4	once	NA	TRBJ1-3	CASSLSGNTIYF	TGTGCCAGCAGCCTTAGTGGAAACACCATATATTTT
TRBV3-1/TRBV3-2	NA	NA	TRBJ2-5	CASSQEAEETQYF	TGTGCCAGCAGCCAAGAGGCGGAAGAGACCCAGTACTTC
TRBV24-1	NA	NA	TRBJ2-2	CATSSGGLAGELFF	TGTGCCACCAGCTCAGGGGGGTTGGCCGGGGAGCTGTTTTTT
TRBV30	NA	TRBD1	TRBJ2-1	CAWTDRGYNEQFF	TGTGCCTGGACCGACAGGGGTTACAATGAGCAGTTCTTC
TRBV6-4	NA	TRBD1	TRBJ1-4	CAIPPRQGGKLFF	TGTGCCATCCCGCCTAGACAGGGGGGAAAACTGTTTTTT
TRBV9	NA	TRBD1	TRBJ1-2	CASSPGGGYGYTF	TGTGCCAGCAGCCCAGGGGGCGGGTATGGCTACACCTTC
TRBV11-3	NA	NA	TRBJ1-5	CASSLNSRGPQHF	TGTGCCAGCAGCTTAAATTCCCGGGGGCCCCAGCATTTT
TRBV6-5	NA	NA	TRBJ1-5	CASSSNGVQPQHF	TGTGCCAGCAGCTCTAACGGGGTTCAGCCCCAGCATTTT
TRBV9	NA	NA	TRBJ2-7	CASSPHRGRDTSYEQYF	TGTGCCAGCAGCCCCCACCGGGGCAGGGATACTTCCTACGAGCAGTACTTC
TRBV5-1	NA	TRBD1	TRBJ1-4	CASGTALNEKLFF	TGCGCCAGCGGGACAGCTCTTAATGAAAAACTGTTTTTT
TRBV30	NA	NA	TRBJ1-2	CAWSVASGGGYTF	TGTGCCTGGAGTGTCGCCTCGGGCGGTGGCTACACCTTC
TRBV12-3/TRBV12-4	NA	NA	TRBJ2-5	CASSLDRGETQYF	TGTGCCAGCAGTTTGGATAGGGGCGAGACCCAGTACTTC
TRBV27	NA	TRBD1	TRBJ1-5	CASSPTAATGVINQPQHF	TGTGCCAGCAGTCCAACCGCAGCGACAGGGGTTATCAATCAGCCCCAGCATTTT
TRBV4-1	few	NA	TRBJ1-4	CASSQEAVNEKLFF	TGCGCCAGCAGCCAAGAGGCAGTTAATGAAAAACTGTTTTTT